The 3 T cell receptor beta chains reported below all come from one sample, sequenced in a study of blood T cell repertoires in COVID-19. Profiling relied on immunoSEQ multiplex PCR, and the TCRdb table lists in-frame clones only, not all of them. The profile shows approximately 73,000 clones, 75% to 90% of them singletons. Sequencing was performed on peripheral blood. Receptors originate from an older man with acute or convalescent COVID-19.

The rearrangement joins TRBV2 to TRBJ1-5; D gene ambiguous. CDR1 is SNHLY and CDR2 is FYNNEI in the germline V gene. V lost 4 bases and J 1 base, leaving 11 bases between the germline ends. The CDR3 totals 15 residues. CDR3 sequence (DNA): TGTGCCAGCAGTGGTGCAGGAGGAAGCAATCAGCCCCAGCATTTT. This gives the protein CASSGAGGSNQPQHF.

The chain links TRBV30 to TRBJ2-7; D call uncertain. Trimming took 2 bases from V and 4 from J, leaving 6 bases between them. The germline V gene encodes CDR1 GTSNPN and CDR2 SVGIG (reference sequence). The CDR3 runs 11 residues. The CDR3 nucleotides are TGTGCCTGGAGTCTCGGTTACGAGCAGTACTTC. It encodes CAWSLGYEQYF.

The chain carries TRBV3-1 (or the pseudogene TRBV3-2) and TRBJ1-6; D is undetermined. In germline, CDR1 is LGHDT, CDR2 YNNKEL (reference sequence). The length of the CDR3 is 15 residues. Trimming stripped 1 base from V and 6 bases from J, with 10 bases between. The CDR3 is CASSQVSTGNSPLHF. CDR3 DNA: TGTGCCAGCAGCCAAGTTTCTACGGGTAATTCACCCCTCCACTTT.